The sequence of this T cell receptor (beta chain) was determined in a study of shared clonotypes between healthy human individuals. The CDR3 sequence is 14 residues long. The V gene's germline CDR1 is MNHEY and CDR2 SVGAGI. Trimming took 6 bases from V and 1 from J, leaving 10 bases between them. Profiled with immunoSEQ multiplex PCR; TCRdb holds only in-frame clones, not every one. Altogether about 990,000 clones are present, 78% being singletons, with the ten largest covering 0.6% to 0.7%. This TCR came from a man between 18 and 29 years old in good health. Some clones in this sample may be carry-over from other donors' samples. The sample taken for sequencing was memory CD4+ T cells from PBMCs. Sample subset: CD45RA-negative fraction. The rearrangement links TRBV6-5 to TRBJ1-5; the D is unclear. The CDR3, as DNA: TGTGCCAGCAGGCGCCGGGCCAGCAATCAGCCCCAGCATTTT. This gives the protein CASRRRASNQPQHF.